This T cell receptor (beta chain) was recovered during a study of human T cells and chemical hapten exposure. Broader study findings: TCRs exceeding a frequency of 1 in 1000 stayed unchanged under DPC sensitization.

The study's library attached unique molecular identifiers to single cDNA molecules. TCRdb reprocessed the 5' RACE reads with MiXCR, giving one entry per CDR3 protein. The sample lists about 140,000 distinct CDR3 sequences, 4.1% occurring once. V was cut by 6 bases and J by 8 bases, with 16 bases left in between. CDR3 length equals 13 residues. This clonotype was found many times. What it binds is not known. It was from unfractionated whole blood that total RNA was extracted. The sequence was collected from a female donor in good health. J is TRBJ1-2 and V is TRBV12-3 or TRBV12-4; weak D call: TRBD1 (6 bases). CDR3 region: CASSLSGDRGYTF. The CDR3 DNA sequence: TGTGCCAGCAGCCTCTCAGGGGATCGGGGCTACACCTTC.